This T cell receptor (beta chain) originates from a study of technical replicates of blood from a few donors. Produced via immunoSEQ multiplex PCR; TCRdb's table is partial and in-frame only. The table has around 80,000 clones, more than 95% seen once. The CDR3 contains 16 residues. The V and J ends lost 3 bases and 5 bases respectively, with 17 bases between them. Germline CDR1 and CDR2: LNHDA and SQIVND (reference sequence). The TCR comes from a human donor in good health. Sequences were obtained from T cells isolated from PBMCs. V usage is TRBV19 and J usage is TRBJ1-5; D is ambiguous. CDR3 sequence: CASSMVHNSMHQPQHF. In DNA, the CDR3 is TGTGCCAGTAGTATGGTACACAATAGCATGCATCAGCCCCAGCATTTT. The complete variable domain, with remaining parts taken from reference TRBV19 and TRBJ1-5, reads DGGITQSPKYLFRKEGQNVTLSCEQNLNHDAMYWYRQDPGQGLRLIYYSQIVNDFQKGDIAEGYSVSREKKESFPLTVTSAQKNPTAFYLCASSMVHNSMHQPQHFGDGTRLSIL.